This T cell receptor (beta chain) was found in a study of blood T cell repertoires in COVID-19. Study as a whole: The origin of the acute and convalescent COVID-19 samples was the United States, Italy and Spain. T cells, B-cell-depleted T cells, or PBMCs provided the cDNA or gDNA that served as material.

Original analysis: Reference gene primers were amplified, and this amplification served to estimate nucleated cell counts. The table came from immunoSEQ multiplex PCR; TCRdb's copy has only in-frame clones and leaves some out. The V and J calls and clone size come from that table; D and trimming were worked out from the DNA. The data show 280,000 or so clones, approximately 91% seen once. The CDR3 length is 16 residues. The trim removed 1 base at V and 2 bases at J, leaving 10 bases unmatched. CDR1 is SQVTM and CDR2 is ANQGSEA in the germline V gene. This clone was recorded once. This receptor was taken from a man younger than 35 with active or convalescent COVID-19. The chain has TRBV29-1 and TRBJ2-7; 8 positions agree with TRBD1. The sequencing input was peripheral blood. The CDR3 protein is CSVEGGRDRRPYEQYF. The CDR3 DNA follows: TGCAGCGTTGAAGGCGGTCGGGACAGGAGGCCCTACGAGCAGTACTTC.